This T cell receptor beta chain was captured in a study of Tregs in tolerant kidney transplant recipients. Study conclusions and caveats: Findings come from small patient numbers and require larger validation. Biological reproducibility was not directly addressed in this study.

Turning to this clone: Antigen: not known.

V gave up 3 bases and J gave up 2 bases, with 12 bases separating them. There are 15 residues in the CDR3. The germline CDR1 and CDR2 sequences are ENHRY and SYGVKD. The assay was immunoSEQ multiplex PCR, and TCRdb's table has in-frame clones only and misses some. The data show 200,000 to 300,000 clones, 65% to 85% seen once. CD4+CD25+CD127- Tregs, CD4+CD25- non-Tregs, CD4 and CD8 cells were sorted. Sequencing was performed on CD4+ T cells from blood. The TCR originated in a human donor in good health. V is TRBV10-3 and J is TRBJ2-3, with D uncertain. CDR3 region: CAISDLAWATDTQYF. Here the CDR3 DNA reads TGTGCCATCAGTGACTTAGCATGGGCCACAGATACGCAGTATTTT.